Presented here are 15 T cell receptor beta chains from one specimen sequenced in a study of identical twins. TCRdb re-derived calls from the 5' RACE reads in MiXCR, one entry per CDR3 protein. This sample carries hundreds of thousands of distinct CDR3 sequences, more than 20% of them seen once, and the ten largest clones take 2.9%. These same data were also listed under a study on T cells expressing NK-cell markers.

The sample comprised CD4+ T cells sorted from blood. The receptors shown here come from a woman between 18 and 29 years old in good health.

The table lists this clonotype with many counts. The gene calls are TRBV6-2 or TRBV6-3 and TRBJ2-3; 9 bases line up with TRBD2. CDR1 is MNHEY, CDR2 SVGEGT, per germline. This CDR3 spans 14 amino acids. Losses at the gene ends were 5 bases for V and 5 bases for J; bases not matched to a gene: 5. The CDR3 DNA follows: TGTGCCAGCAGTACGATAGCGGGGGTAGATACGCAGTATTTT. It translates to CASSTIAGVDTQYF.

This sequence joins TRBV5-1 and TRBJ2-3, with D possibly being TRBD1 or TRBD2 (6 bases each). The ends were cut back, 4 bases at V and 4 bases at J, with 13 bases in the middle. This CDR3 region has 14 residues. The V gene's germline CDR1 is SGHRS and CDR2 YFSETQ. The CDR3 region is CASSPGGGADTQYF. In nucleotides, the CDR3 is TGCGCCAGCAGCCCCGGGGGCGGGGCAGATACGCAGTATTTT.

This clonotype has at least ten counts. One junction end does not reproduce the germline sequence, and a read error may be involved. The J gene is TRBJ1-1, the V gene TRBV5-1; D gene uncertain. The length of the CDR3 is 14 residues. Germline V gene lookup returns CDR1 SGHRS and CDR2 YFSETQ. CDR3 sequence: CASSLAAANTEAFF. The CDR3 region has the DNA TGTGCCAGCAGCTTAGCTGCGGCGAACACTGAAGCTTTCTTT. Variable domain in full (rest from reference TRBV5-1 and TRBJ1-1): KAGVTQTPRYLIKTRGQQVTLSCSPISGHRSVSWYQQTPGQGLQFLFEYFSETQRNKGNFPGRFSGRQFSNSRSEMNVSTLELGDSALYLCASSLAAANTEAFFGQGTRLTVV.

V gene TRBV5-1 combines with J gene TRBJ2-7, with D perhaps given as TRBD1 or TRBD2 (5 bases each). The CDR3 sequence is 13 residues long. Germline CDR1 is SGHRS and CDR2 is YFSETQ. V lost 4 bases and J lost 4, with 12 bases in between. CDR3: CASSLQGVYEQYF. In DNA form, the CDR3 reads TGCGCCAGCAGCCTCCAGGGAGTTTACGAGCAGTACTTC.

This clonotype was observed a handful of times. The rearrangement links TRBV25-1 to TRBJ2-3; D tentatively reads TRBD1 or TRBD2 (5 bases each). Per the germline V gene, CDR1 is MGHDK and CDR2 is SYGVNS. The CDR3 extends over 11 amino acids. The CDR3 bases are TGTGCGGCAGGGAGATGGGATACGCAGTATTTT. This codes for CAAGRWDTQYF.

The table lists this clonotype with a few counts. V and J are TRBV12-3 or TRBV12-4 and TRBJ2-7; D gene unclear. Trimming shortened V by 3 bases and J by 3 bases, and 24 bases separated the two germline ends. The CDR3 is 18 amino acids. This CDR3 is CASSFGKLSVSSHYEQYF. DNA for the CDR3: TGTGCCAGCAGTTTCGGCAAACTATCTGTCTCTTCCCACTACGAGCAGTACTTC.

The CDR3: CASSQGDGEQYF. DNA of the CDR3: TGTGCCAGCAGCCAAGGGGATGGGGAGCAGTACTTC. V is TRBV3-1 and J is TRBJ2-7, with D uncertain. The CDR3 consists of 12 residues. CDR1 and CDR2 from the germline V gene are LGHDT and YNNKEL (reference sequence). Trimming took off 1 base at V and 7 bases at J, with 8 bases between the two ends.

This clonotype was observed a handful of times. The CDR3 loop is CAISPDRTISEQYF. The CDR3 DNA follows: TGTGCCATCAGTCCAGACAGGACGATCTCCGAGCAGTACTTC. The J gene is TRBJ2-7, the V gene TRBV10-3, with D possibly matching TRBD1 (6 bases). V was clipped by 5 bases and J by 6 bases, with 17 bases between them. Germline-derived CDR1 and CDR2 are ENHRY and SYGVKD. This CDR3 comprises 14 residues.

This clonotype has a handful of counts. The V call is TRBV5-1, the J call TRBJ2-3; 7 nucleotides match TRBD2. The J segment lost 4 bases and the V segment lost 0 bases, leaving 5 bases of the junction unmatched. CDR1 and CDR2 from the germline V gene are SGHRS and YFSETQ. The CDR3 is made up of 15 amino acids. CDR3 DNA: TGCGCCAGCAGCTTGGCTGTGACTAGCCCAGATACGCAGTATTTT. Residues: CASSLAVTSPDTQYF.

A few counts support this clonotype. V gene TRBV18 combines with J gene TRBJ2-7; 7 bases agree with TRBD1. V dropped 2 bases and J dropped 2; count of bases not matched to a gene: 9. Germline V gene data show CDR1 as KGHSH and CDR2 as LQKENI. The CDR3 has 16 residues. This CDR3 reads CASSPRQGNSAYEQYF. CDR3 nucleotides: TGTGCCAGCTCACCAAGACAGGGAAATTCAGCCTACGAGCAGTACTTC.

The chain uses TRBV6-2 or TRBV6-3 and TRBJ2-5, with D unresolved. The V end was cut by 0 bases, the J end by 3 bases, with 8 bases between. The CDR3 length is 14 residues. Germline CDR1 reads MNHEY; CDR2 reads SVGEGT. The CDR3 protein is CASSYSRNEETQYF. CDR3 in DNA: TGTGCCAGCAGTTACTCACGGAACGAAGAGACCCAGTACTTC.

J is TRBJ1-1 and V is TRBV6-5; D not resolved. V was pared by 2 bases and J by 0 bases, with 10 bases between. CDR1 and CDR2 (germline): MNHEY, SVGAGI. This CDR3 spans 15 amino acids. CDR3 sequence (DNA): TGTGCCAGCAGTTACAAGACGGCTCTGAACACTGAAGCTTTCTTT. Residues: CASSYKTALNTEAFF.

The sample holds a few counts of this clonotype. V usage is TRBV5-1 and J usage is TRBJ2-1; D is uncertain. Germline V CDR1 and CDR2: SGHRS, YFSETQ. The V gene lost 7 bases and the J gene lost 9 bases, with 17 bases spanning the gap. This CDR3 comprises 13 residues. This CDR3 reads CASAEASAGEQFF. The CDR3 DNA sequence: TGCGCCAGCGCCGAAGCGAGCGCCGGTGAGCAGTTCTTC.

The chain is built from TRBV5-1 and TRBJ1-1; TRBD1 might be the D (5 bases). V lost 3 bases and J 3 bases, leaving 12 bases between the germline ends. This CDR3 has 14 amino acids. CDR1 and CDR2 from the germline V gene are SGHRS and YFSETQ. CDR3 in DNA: TGCGCCAGCAGCTCGCTTTCGGGGGACACTGAAGCTTTCTTT. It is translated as CASSSLSGDTEAFF. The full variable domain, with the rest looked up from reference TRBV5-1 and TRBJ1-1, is KAGVTQTPRYLIKTRGQQVTLSCSPISGHRSVSWYQQTPGQGLQFLFEYFSETQRNKGNFPGRFSGRQFSNSRSEMNVSTLELGDSALYLCASSSLSGDTEAFFGQGTRLTVV.

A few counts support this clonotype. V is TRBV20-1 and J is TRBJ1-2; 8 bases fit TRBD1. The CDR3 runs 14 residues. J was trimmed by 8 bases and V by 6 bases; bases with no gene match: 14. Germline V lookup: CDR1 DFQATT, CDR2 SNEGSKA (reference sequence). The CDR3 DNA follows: TGCAGTGCCAACCCCGGGACAGGTGTGCCCGGCTACACCTTC. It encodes CSANPGTGVPGYTF.